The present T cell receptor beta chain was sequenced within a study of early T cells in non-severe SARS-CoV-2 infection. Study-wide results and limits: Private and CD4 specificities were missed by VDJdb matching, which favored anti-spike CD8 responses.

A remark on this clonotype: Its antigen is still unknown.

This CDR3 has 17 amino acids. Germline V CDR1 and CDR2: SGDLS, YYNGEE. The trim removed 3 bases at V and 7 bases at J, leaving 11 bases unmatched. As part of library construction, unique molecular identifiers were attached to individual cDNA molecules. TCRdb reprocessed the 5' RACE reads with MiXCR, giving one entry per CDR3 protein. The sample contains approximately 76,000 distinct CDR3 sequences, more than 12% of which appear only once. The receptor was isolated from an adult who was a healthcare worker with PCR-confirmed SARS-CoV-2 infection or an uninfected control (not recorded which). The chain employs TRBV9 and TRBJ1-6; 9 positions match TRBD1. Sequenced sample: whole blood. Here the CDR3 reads CASSARTGGAGNSPLHF. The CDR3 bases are TGTGCCAGCAGCGCACGAACAGGGGGCGCGGGCAATTCACCCCTCCACTTT.